What follows are 14 T cell receptor beta chains derived from one specimen sequenced in a study of T cells after yellow fever vaccination (dated by TCRdb to about 2019). The treatment or condition label for this specimen denotes: live attenuated yellow fever vaccine strain. The receptor library was made with 5' RACE. Sequenced using an Illumina HiSeq 2500. TCRdb reran the public reads through fastp at Q25 and MiXCR, keeping productive beta chains. Rows are unified per CDR3 protein, each entry keeping the most common DNA and genes. The sample table holds 170,000 or so distinct CDR3 sequences, of which approximately 6.2% were seen once. The ten most abundant clones make up roughly 3% of the sample. The source material was CD4+ T cells sorted from PBMCs, sampled on the day of the first yellow fever vaccination. Receptors originate from a man aged 18 to 30 who received the YFV17D yellow fever vaccine.

This clonotype has a handful of counts. The rearrangement links TRBV4-1 to TRBJ2-2, with D perhaps assigned TRBD1 or TRBD2 (7 bases each). Germline V gene lookup returns CDR1 MGHRA and CDR2 YSYEKL. CDR3 length: 18 amino acids. V lost 0 bases and J lost 0, with 14 bases in between. CDR3 nucleotide sequence: TGCGCCAGCAGCCAAGAGGGGGGGGACAGATCGAACACCGGGGAGCTGTTTTTT. This translates into CASSQEGGDRSNTGELFF.

This clonotype appeared many times. The chain combines TRBV19 with TRBJ2-6, with D possibly TRBD2 on 5 matching bases. The CDR3 length is 13 residues. The germline CDR1 and CDR2 sequences are LNHDA and SQIVND (reference sequence). Between the trimmed V and J ends, which lost 2 bases and 8 bases, there was a span of 7 bases. The CDR3 region has the DNA TGTGCCAGTAGTATACGGGGATCCAACGTCCTGACTTTC. Residues: CASSIRGSNVLTF.

This clonotype was recorded many times. The gene calls are TRBV12-3 or TRBV12-4 and TRBJ1-6; 7 positions match TRBD1. The CDR3 has 15 residues. With 6 bases clipped from V and 3 bases from J, the junction kept 5 bases outside the gene matches. The CDR3 here is CASSPGTVYNSPLHF. The CDR3 nucleotides read TGTGCCAGCAGCCCCGGGACAGTCTATAATTCACCCCTCCACTTT.

This clonotype has just a few counts. In DNA form, the CDR3 reads TGTGCCAGCAGAACCGGGACGGACACCGGGGAGCTGTTTTTT. It is translated as CASRTGTDTGELFF. The chain joins TRBV7-9 to TRBJ2-2; the D call may be TRBD1 or TRBD2 (5 bases each). In germline, CDR1 is SEHNR, CDR2 FQNEAQ (reference sequence). With 6 bases removed from V and 3 bases from J, the gap between germline ends came to 11 bases. CDR3 length: 14 amino acids.

This clonotype was detected ten times or more. The chain is built from TRBV5-4 and TRBJ1-1; D uncertain. CDR1 and CDR2 from the germline V gene are SGHNT and YYREEE (reference sequence). The CDR3 length is 14 residues. The V gene lost 1 base and the J gene lost 1 base, with 8 bases spanning the gap. This CDR3 is CASSLYGGNTEAFF. The CDR3 DNA reads TGTGCCAGCAGCTTGTACGGAGGGAACACTGAAGCTTTCTTT.

The chain uses TRBV20-1 and TRBJ2-2; the D gene is possibly TRBD2 (5 bases). V was pared by 2 bases and J by 1 base, with 14 bases between. CDR1 and CDR2 from the germline V gene are DFQATT and SNEGSKA (reference sequence). The CDR3 sequence is 16 residues long. Here the CDR3 reads CSARLEAELNTGELFF. In DNA, the CDR3 is TGCAGTGCTAGACTTGAAGCGGAGCTGAACACCGGGGAGCTGTTTTTT.

This clonotype was seen repeatedly, ten times or more. The chain recombines TRBV7-2 with TRBJ2-7; the match to TRBD2 covers 8 bases. Trimming removed 0 bases from V and 7 bases from J; junction bases left unmatched: 11. Germline values: CDR1 SGHTA, CDR2 FQGNSA. This CDR3 has 16 residues. This CDR3 reads CASSLARGAGIGEQYF. The CDR3 nucleotides read TGTGCCAGCAGCTTAGCGCGGGGGGCGGGGATCGGGGAGCAGTACTTC.

This sequence joins TRBV7-2 and TRBJ1-2; perhaps TRBD1 as D (6 bases). The CDR3 is 14 residues long. Germline lookup yields CDR1 SGHTA and CDR2 FQGNSA. The V end was cut by 6 bases, the J end by 8 bases, with 19 bases between. The CDR3 sequence: CASRTGVGVVGYTF. DNA for the CDR3: TGTGCCAGCAGGACAGGAGTGGGGGTGGTGGGCTACACCTTC.

This clonotype was counted a few times. This chain uses TRBV11-1 with TRBJ2-7; TRBD1 agrees at 7 bases. Germline V CDR1 and CDR2: SGHAT, FQDESV (reference sequence). V trimming: 3 bases; J trimming: 2 bases; junction bases outside the gene matches: 7. The CDR3 is made up of 15 amino acids. CDR3 region: CASSLSSGTAYEQYV. The CDR3, as DNA: TGTGCCAGCAGCTTGTCAAGTGGGACAGCCTACGAGCAGTACGTC.

V is TRBV6-5 and J is TRBJ1-6; 7 bases match TRBD1. The J segment lost 9 bases and the V segment lost 5 bases, leaving 13 bases of the junction unmatched. Germline loops: CDR1 MNHEY, CDR2 SVGAGI. The CDR3 contains 16 residues. The chain's CDR3 is CASSNPTGTVFSPLHF. The CDR3 DNA is TGTGCCAGCAGTAATCCTACCGGGACAGTTTTTTCACCCCTCCACTTT.

This clonotype has only a few counts. The chain employs TRBV2 and TRBJ1-4; the D gene is possibly TRBD1 (5 bases). Between the trimmed V and J ends, which lost 7 bases and 6 bases, there was a span of 15 bases. CDR1 and CDR2 from the germline V gene are SNHLY and FYNNEI. The CDR3 is 14 residues long. In nucleotides, the CDR3 is TGTGCCAGCAATCTTTCCGGGGCCGATGAAAAACTGTTTTTT. Amino acids: CASNLSGADEKLFF. Together with reference TRBV2 and TRBJ1-4, the CDR3 gives the full variable domain: EPEVTQTPSHQVTQMGQEVILRCVPISNHLYFYWYRQILGQKVEFLVSFYNNEISEKSEIFDDQFSVERPDGSNFTLKIRSTKLEDSAMYFCASNLSGADEKLFFGSGTQLSVL.

This clonotype was observed many times. The chain carries TRBV20-1 and TRBJ2-1; 8 bases agree with TRBD2. Trimming removed 1 base from V and 2 bases from J; junction bases left unmatched: 7. Germline CDR1 reads DFQATT; CDR2 reads SNEGSKA (reference sequence). The CDR3 loop spans 16 amino acids. CDR3 loop: CSARGAGGETYNEQFF. CDR3 DNA sequence: TGCAGTGCTAGAGGTGCCGGGGGGGAAACCTACAATGAGCAGTTCTTC.

This clonotype was seen repeatedly, ten times or more. V and J are TRBV11-2 and TRBJ2-5; no definite D call. Germline loops: CDR1 SGHAT, CDR2 FQNNGV. V was shortened by 5 bases and J by 2 bases, with 9 bases between the two germline ends. The CDR3 spans 13 residues. CDR3: CASSLDAQETQYF. CDR3 nucleotides: TGTGCCAGCAGCCTCGACGCTCAAGAGACCCAGTACTTC.

The V and J genes are TRBV7-3 and TRBJ2-5; D may be TRBD1 (6 bases). CDR3 length: 13 amino acids. CDR1 is SGHTA, CDR2 FQGTGA, per germline. Trimming took 5 bases from V and 3 from J, leaving 10 bases between them. The CDR3 spells CASSGGQEETQYF. The CDR3 DNA is TGTGCCAGCAGCGGGGGCCAAGAAGAGACCCAGTACTTC.